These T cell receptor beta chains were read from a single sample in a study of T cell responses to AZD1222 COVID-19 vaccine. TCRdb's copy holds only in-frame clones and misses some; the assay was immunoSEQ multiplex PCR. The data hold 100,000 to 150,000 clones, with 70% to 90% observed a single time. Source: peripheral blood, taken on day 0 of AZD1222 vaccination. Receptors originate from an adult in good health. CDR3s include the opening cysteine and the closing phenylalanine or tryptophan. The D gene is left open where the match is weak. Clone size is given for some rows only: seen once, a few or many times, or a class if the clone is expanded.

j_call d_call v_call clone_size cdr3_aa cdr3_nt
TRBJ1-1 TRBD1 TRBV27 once CASTGGRRTEAFF TGTGCTTCTACAGGGGGCAGGAGGACTGAAGCTTTCTTT
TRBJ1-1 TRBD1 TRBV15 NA CATSRGQGDGTEAFF TGTGCCACCAGCAGAGGACAGGGGGACGGGACTGAAGCTTTCTTT
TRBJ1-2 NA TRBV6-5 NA CASSYSDSPQYGYTF TGTGCCAGCAGTTACTCCGACAGTCCACAATATGGCTACACCTTC
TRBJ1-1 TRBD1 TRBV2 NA CASSSQGGEEAFF TGTGCCAGCTCGTCACAGGGGGGGGAAGAAGCTTTCTTT
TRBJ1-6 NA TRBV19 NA CASRIGPSSGGNSPLHF TGTGCCAGTAGGATAGGCCCCTCGTCCGGGGGGAATTCACCCCTCCACTTT
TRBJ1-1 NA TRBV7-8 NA CASLQQGIMNTEAFF TGTGCCAGCCTGCAGCAGGGCATCATGAACACTGAAGCTTTCTTT
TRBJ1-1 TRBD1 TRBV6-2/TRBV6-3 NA CASSRGTGSWGAFF TGTGCCAGCAGCCGCGGGACAGGTTCCTGGGGAGCTTTCTTT
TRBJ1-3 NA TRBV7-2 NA CASSLGRASSGNTIYF TGTGCCAGCAGCTTAGGCAGGGCCAGCTCTGGAAACACCATATATTTT
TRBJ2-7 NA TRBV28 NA CASSLRSTGLDYEQYF TGTGCCAGCAGCCTCCGATCCACAGGTTTGGACTACGAGCAGTACTTC
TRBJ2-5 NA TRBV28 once CASSWTGRVGTQYF TGTGCCAGCAGTTGGACGGGGCGTGTGGGGACCCAGTACTTC
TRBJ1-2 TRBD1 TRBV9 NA CASSVTGGVWGYTF TGTGCCAGCAGCGTCACAGGGGGCGTTTGGGGCTACACCTTC
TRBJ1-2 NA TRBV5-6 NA CASSSLINGYTF TGTGCCAGCAGCTCTCTAATAAATGGCTACACCTTC
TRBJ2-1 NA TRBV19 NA CASSIWGNNEQFF TGTGCCAGTAGTATATGGGGGAACAATGAGCAGTTCTTC
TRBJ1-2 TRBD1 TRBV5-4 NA CASSSRQGGKGYTF TGTGCCAGCAGCTCAAGACAGGGAGGAAAAGGCTACACCTTC
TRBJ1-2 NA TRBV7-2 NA CASSPEVVWDGYTF TGTGCCAGCAGCCCCGAGGTGGTTTGGGATGGCTACACCTTC
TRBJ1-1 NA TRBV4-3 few CASSQDAARVEAFF TGCGCCAGCAGCCAAGACGCGGCAAGGGTCGAAGCTTTCTTT
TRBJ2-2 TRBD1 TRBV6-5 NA CASSSGTEMNTGELFF TGTGCCAGCAGTTCTGGGACAGAGATGAACACCGGGGAGCTGTTTTTT
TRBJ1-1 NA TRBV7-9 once CASSLVGANTEAFF TGTGCCAGCAGCTTAGTGGGCGCGAACACTGAAGCTTTCTTT
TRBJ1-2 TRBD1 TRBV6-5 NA CASSYQGGRYGYTF TGTGCCAGCAGTTACCAGGGGGGACGGTATGGCTACACCTTC
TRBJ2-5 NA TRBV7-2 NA CASSLQANQETQYF TGTGCCAGCAGCTTACAAGCAAACCAAGAGACCCAGTACTTC
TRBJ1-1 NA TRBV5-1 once CASSLEGVATEAFF TGCGCCAGCAGCTTGGAGGGGGTTGCCACTGAAGCTTTCTTT
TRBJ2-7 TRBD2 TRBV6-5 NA CASRLSSGGAEEQYF TGTGCCAGCAGACTTAGTAGCGGGGGGGCGGAGGAGCAGTACTTC
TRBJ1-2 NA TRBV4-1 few CASSQDWGSSRGYTF TGCGCCAGCAGCCAAGATTGGGGCAGCTCTAGGGGCTACACCTTC
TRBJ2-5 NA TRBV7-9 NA CASSLDVETQYF TGTGCCAGCAGCTTAGATGTAGAGACCCAGTACTTC
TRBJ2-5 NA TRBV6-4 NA CASSDSGRDTLPETQYF TGTGCCAGCAGTGACTCAGGCCGGGACACCCTCCCGGAGACCCAGTACTTC
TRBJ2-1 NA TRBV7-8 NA CASSLTGEQFF TGTGCCAGCAGCCTCACAGGGGAGCAGTTCTTC
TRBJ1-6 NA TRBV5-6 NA CASSAIWGSPLHF TGTGCCAGCAGCGCAATCTGGGGTTCACCCCTCCACTTT
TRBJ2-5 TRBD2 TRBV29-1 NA CSVVLRGGKETQYF TGCAGCGTTGTTTTGCGGGGGGGGAAAGAGACCCAGTACTTC
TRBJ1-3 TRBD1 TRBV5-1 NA CASSLGQAISGNTIYF TGCGCCAGCAGCCTAGGACAGGCGATCTCTGGAAACACCATATATTTT
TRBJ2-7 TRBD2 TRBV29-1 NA CSVEKGSGGAYEQYF TGCAGCGTTGAAAAAGGTAGCGGGGGAGCCTACGAGCAGTACTTC